These T cell receptor beta chains were read from a single sample in a study of CD8 T cells in Susac syndrome. TCRdb analysed the immunoSEQ multiplex PCR reads with MiXCR anew, one entry per CDR3 protein. This repertoire shows some 150,000 distinct CDR3 sequences, 90% to 95% found once; its top ten account for just over 0.2%. The sample taken for sequencing was CD8+ T cells from PBMCs. These receptors all stem from a human donor with multiple sclerosis. The CDR3 runs from the conserved cysteine through the conserved F or W. The order of the fields is D gene, J gene, clone size, V gene, CDR3 DNA, CDR3 protein. D genes are given only for firm matches. Some rows have no size entry. The others give once, few or many, or a class for an expanded clone.

.	TRBJ1-2	once	TRBV9	TGTGCCAGCAGCCCTGGAGACCACTCCTATGGCTACACCTTC	CASSPGDHSYGYTF
TRBD2	TRBJ2-1	.	TRBV30	TGTGCCTGGAGCGTCAGGGGCGGGGGGGCCCATGAGCAGTTCTTC	CAWSVRGGGAHEQFF
.	TRBJ1-1	.	TRBV27	TGTGCCAGCAGCCCCACCTCCCGGCGGCAGGCTTTCTTT	CASSPTSRRQAFF
.	TRBJ2-2	few	TRBV9	TGTGCCAGCAGCGCCAACACCGGGGAGCTGTTTTTT	CASSANTGELFF
.	TRBJ1-4	.	TRBV7-2	TGTGCCAGCAGCTTAGAAGGGATGGGAGAAAAACTGTTTTTT	CASSLEGMGEKLFF
.	TRBJ2-1	.	TRBV12-3/TRBV12-4	TGTGCCAGCACCGTAGGGCGGGAGCAGTTCTTC	CASTVGREQFF
.	TRBJ1-1	.	TRBV13	TGTGCCAGCAGCTTAGGCAGTGTTGGGGCACACGCTTTCTTT	CASSLGSVGAHAFF
.	TRBJ1-1	.	TRBV20-1	TGCAGTGCTCGGGAGGCCAATGAAGCTTTCTTT	CSAREANEAFF
.	TRBJ1-5	.	TRBV27	TGTGCCAGCGGGGGCAATCAGCCCCAGCATTTT	CASGGNQPQHF
.	TRBJ1-1	once	TRBV20-1	TGCAGTGCTCTTAGAAGAATGAACACTGAAGCTTTCTTT	CSALRRMNTEAFF
.	TRBJ1-1	.	TRBV5-6	TGTGCCAGCAGCTTTCAGGGCCGGTCTGAAGCTTTCTTT	CASSFQGRSEAFF
.	TRBJ1-2	.	TRBV9	TGTGCCAGCAGCCCGACGGGTAGGGGAGACTATGGCTACACCTTC	CASSPTGRGDYGYTF
.	TRBJ1-5	.	TRBV9	TGTGCCAGCAGCGTCGAAGGATCCCTAGGACCCCAGCATTTT	CASSVEGSLGPQHF
.	TRBJ2-7	.	TRBV7-6	TGTGCCAGCAGCTTAGCATCCAGCTCCTACGAGCAGTACTTC	CASSLASSSYEQYF
TRBD1	TRBJ2-7	.	TRBV30	TGTGCCTGGAGTGCTCCCAGACAGGGTAGCCACGAGCAGTACTTC	CAWSAPRQGSHEQYF
TRBD1	TRBJ2-7	once	TRBV4-3	TGCGCCAGCAGCCTGGGCCCCACCGGGACAGAAGAATACGAGCAGTACTTC	CASSLGPTGTEEYEQYF
.	TRBJ2-7	.	TRBV7-2	TGTGCCAGCAGCCCCCATCTGGGGGCCTACGAGCAGTACTTC	CASSPHLGAYEQYF
.	TRBJ2-2	.	TRBV3-1	TGTGCCAGCAGCCAAGACGGAGGGTACGGGGAGCTGTTTTTT	CASSQDGGYGELFF
TRBD1	TRBJ1-2	.	TRBV12-3/TRBV12-4	TGTGCCAGCAGTTTAAGGACAGGGGCTCCCTATGGCTACACCTTC	CASSLRTGAPYGYTF
.	TRBJ1-2	.	TRBV6-4	TGTGCCAGCAGTGCTGGGGTAGGCGAAAACTATGGCTACACCTTC	CASSAGVGENYGYTF
.	TRBJ2-2	.	TRBV9	TGTGCCAGCAGCGAGAACACCGGGGAGCTGTTTTTT	CASSENTGELFF
.	TRBJ2-3	.	TRBV6-6	TGTGCCAGCAGTTACGTGCGGGGGCCGGATACGCAGTATTTT	CASSYVRGPDTQYF
.	TRBJ1-3	.	TRBV2	TGTGCCAGCACCGGGGTAGGGAACTCTGGAAACACCATATATTTT	CASTGVGNSGNTIYF
.	TRBJ2-6	.	TRBV27	TGTGCCAGCAGAGGGACCCAGGGGGCCAACGTCCTGACTTTC	CASRGTQGANVLTF
.	TRBJ2-7	.	TRBV7-9	TGTGCCAGCAGCGGAGGGGCGGGTTCCCTAGGGGAGCAGTACTTC	CASSGGAGSLGEQYF
.	TRBJ1-1	once	TRBV7-8	TGTGCCAGCAGACACCCTGGGGCTGGCACTGAAGCTTTCTTT	CASRHPGAGTEAFF
TRBD1	TRBJ1-1	.	TRBV30	TGTGCCTCGGGACAGACCACGAGGACTGAAGCTTTCTTT	CASGQTTRTEAFF
.	TRBJ2-7	few	TRBV5-6	TGTGCCAGCAGCTTTGGGACCGCGAACTACGAGCAGTACTTC	CASSFGTANYEQYF
.	TRBJ2-3	.	TRBV6-2/TRBV6-3	TGTGCCAGCAGTTACGGGGGCTCTAGCACAGATACGCAGTATTTT	CASSYGGSSTDTQYF
TRBD1	TRBJ2-7	.	TRBV6-5	TGTGCCAGCAGTTCCCGGACAGGGTACTACGAGCAGTACTTC	CASSSRTGYYEQYF
.	TRBJ2-1	.	TRBV5-1	TGCGCCAGCAGCTTGGAGAGCTCCTACAATGAGCAGTTCTTC	CASSLESSYNEQFF
.	TRBJ2-7	.	TRBV6-2/TRBV6-3	TGTGCCAGCTCTATGGACGGGGCTGGCTCCTACGAGCAGTACTTC	CASSMDGAGSYEQYF
.	TRBJ2-2	.	TRBV3-1	TGTGCCAGCAGCCAAACGGTCGACTCAAACACCGGGGAGCTGTTTTTT	CASSQTVDSNTGELFF